This is a list of T cell receptor beta chains from one sample in a study of CD8 T cells in Susac syndrome. TCRdb independently ran MiXCR on the immunoSEQ multiplex PCR reads; one entry per CDR3 protein. The sample carries 75,000 to 95,000 distinct CDR3 sequences, approximately 94% recorded once. The sample was CD8+ T cells from PBMCs. The source of these receptors is a human donor with Susac syndrome. Each CDR3 is given with its conserved first and last residue. A D gene is named only where the DNA matches it firmly. Part of the rows lack a size; the others show once, few, many or a class for expanded clones.

>once|TRBD2|TRBJ2-2|TRBV6-5
TGTGCCAGCAGTCCCTGGACTAGTAGTACCGGGGAGCTGTTTTTT
CASSPWTSSTGELFF
>.|TRBD2|TRBJ2-3|TRBV10-3
TGTGCCATCAGTGAGTTTTTGCCGGCTAGCGGAAACACAGATACGCAGTATTTT
CAISEFLPASGNTDTQYF
>.|.|TRBJ2-6|TRBV5-4
TGTGCCAGCAGCTTCAGGGGTGCCGGGGCCAACGTCCTGACTTTC
CASSFRGAGANVLTF
>.|TRBD1|TRBJ1-5|TRBV5-1
TGCGCCAGCAGCTTGTGTGGGTGGGGACAGGGTCATTTGTTGCGGAGCAATCAGCCCCAGCATTTT
CASSLCGWGQGHLLRSNQPQHF
>.|.|TRBJ2-5|TRBV7-8
TGTGCCAGCAGCTTAGTGTCAGGGAAAAAAGAGACCCAGTACTTC
CASSLVSGKKETQYF
>.|.|TRBJ1-2|TRBV30
TGTGCCTGGAGTGTCGGTGGAGGCTACACCTTC
CAWSVGGGYTF
>.|TRBD2|TRBJ2-7|TRBV29-1
TGCAGCGTTGCTCTAGCGGGAGCCTACGAGCAGTACTTC
CSVALAGAYEQYF
>.|.|TRBJ1-1|TRBV12-3/TRBV12-4
TGTGCCAGCAGTTTCGGTCAGAACACTGAAGCTTTCTTT
CASSFGQNTEAFF
>.|.|TRBJ1-3|TRBV9
TGTGCCAGCAGCGTAAATCCAAACTCTGGAAACACCATATATTTT
CASSVNPNSGNTIYF
>.|.|TRBJ2-1|TRBV5-1
TGCGCCAGCAGCTTGGAATGGAATGAGCAGTTCTTC
CASSLEWNEQFF
>few|TRBD1|TRBJ2-1|TRBV29-1
TGCAGCGTTGCGGGACAGGGGCCGAAGGGGGGCTCCTACAATGAGCAGTTCTTC
CSVAGQGPKGGSYNEQFF
>.|.|TRBJ2-7|TRBV4-3
TGCGCCAGCAGCCAGCTGAACGGGAACGAGCAGTACTTC
CASSQLNGNEQYF
>.|.|TRBJ2-7|TRBV10-3
TGTGCCATCCAACAGGACAGCCACTACGAGCAGTACTTC
CAIQQDSHYEQYF
>.|.|TRBJ2-7|TRBV12-3/TRBV12-4
TGTGCCAGCAGTTCACCCGGGGTGAGGGAGCAGTACTTC
CASSSPGVREQYF
>.|.|TRBJ2-2|TRBV7-9
TGTGCCAGCAGCTTTGGCGGGGAGCTGTTTTTT
CASSFGGELFF
>.|.|TRBJ2-1|TRBV5-1
TGCGCCAGCAGCTTGGCAGGAGCGGATTACTACAATGAGCAGTTCTTC
CASSLAGADYYNEQFF
>.|.|TRBJ1-1|TRBV15
TGTGCCACCAGCAGGCTCCGGGGACTGAACACTGAAGCTTTCTTT
CATSRLRGLNTEAFF
>.|.|TRBJ1-1|TRBV28
TGTGCCAGCCGGATTTCCATGAACACTGAAGCTTTCTTT
CASRISMNTEAFF
>.|TRBD1|TRBJ2-7|TRBV27
TGTGCCAGCCCGGAATGGACAGGAACATACGAGCAGTACTTC
CASPEWTGTYEQYF
>.|.|TRBJ1-1|TRBV13
TGTGCCAGCAGCTTACCTGGGACAACTCCTGGAGCTTTCTTT
CASSLPGTTPGAFF
>.|.|TRBJ2-3|TRBV20-1
TGCAGTGCTAGTTTGGGGGGCGAGAGCACAGATACGCAGTATTTT
CSASLGGESTDTQYF
>.|.|TRBJ1-1|TRBV6-8
TGTGCCAGCAGACGCGTGGGGGCGGACACTGAAGCTTTCTTT
CASRRVGADTEAFF
>once|.|TRBJ1-1|TRBV9
TGTGCCAGCAGCGTAAGCCCCCTAATCTTTGGCGCAGGGAACACTGAAGCTTTCTTT
CASSVSPLIFGAGNTEAFF
>once|.|TRBJ1-3|TRBV3-1
TGTGCCAGCAGCCGGCACCGTGGGGTAGGAAACACCATATATTTT
CASSRHRGVGNTIYF
>once|TRBD2|TRBJ2-1|TRBV6-5
TGTGCCACAACCGGGACTAGCGAGAACAATGAGCAGTTCTTC
CATTGTSENNEQFF
>.|.|TRBJ2-1|TRBV5-1
TGCGCCAGCAGCTTGGCCCGTAATGAGCAGTTCTTC
CASSLARNEQFF
>.|TRBD1|TRBJ1-5|TRBV11-2
TGTGCCAGCAGCTTAATAGGGGGACAGGGTAATCAGCCCCAGCATTTT
CASSLIGGQGNQPQHF
>.|.|TRBJ2-7|TRBV30
TGTGCCTGGAGTCTTGACAGCTACGAGCAGTACTTC
CAWSLDSYEQYF
>.|.|TRBJ1-3|TRBV12-5
TGTGCTAGTGGAATAGGGGCTGGAAACACCATATATTTT
CASGIGAGNTIYF
>.|.|TRBJ1-5|TRBV27
TGTGCCAGCAGTTACACCGCTCGAGGCAATCAGCCCCAGCATTTT
CASSYTARGNQPQHF
>.|TRBD1|TRBJ2-5|TRBV7-9
TGTGCCAGCAGCCACGACAGGGATCAAGAGACCCAGTACTTC
CASSHDRDQETQYF
>.|.|TRBJ2-7|TRBV30
TGTGCCTGGAGGGACAGCTACGAGCAGTACTTC
CAWRDSYEQYF
>.|.|TRBJ2-3|TRBV7-9
TGTGCCAGCAGCTCGAATGTGGGGCGCACAGATACGCAGTATTTT
CASSSNVGRTDTQYF
>.|TRBD2|TRBJ2-3|TRBV5-4
TGTGCCAGCAGCACGAATACCCGGGACTACAGCGCAGATACGCAGTATTTT
CASSTNTRDYSADTQYF
>.|.|TRBJ2-1|TRBV20-1
TGCAGTGCTACGAGGACGATGGACAAGCAGTTCTTC
CSATRTMDKQFF
>.|TRBD2|TRBJ2-3|TRBV3-1
TGTGCCAGCAGCTCCACTAGCGGACAATACACAGATACGCAGTATTTT
CASSSTSGQYTDTQYF
>.|.|TRBJ2-7|TRBV6-2/TRBV6-3
TGTGCCAGCAGTTACTCGACTCCCTACGAGCAGTACTTC
CASSYSTPYEQYF
>.|TRBD1|TRBJ1-1|TRBV11-2
TGTGCCAGCAGCCCCGGGACAGGAAATTTCAAGAACACTGAAGCTTTCTTT
CASSPGTGNFKNTEAFF
>few|TRBD2|TRBJ2-7|TRBV19
TGTGCCAGTAGTCCAGGACTAGCGGGCTCCTACGAGCAGTACTTC
CASSPGLAGSYEQYF
>.|TRBD1|TRBJ2-1|TRBV6-5
TGTGCCAGCTCGGACAGGGCCCCCTACAATGAGCAGTTCTTC
CASSDRAPYNEQFF